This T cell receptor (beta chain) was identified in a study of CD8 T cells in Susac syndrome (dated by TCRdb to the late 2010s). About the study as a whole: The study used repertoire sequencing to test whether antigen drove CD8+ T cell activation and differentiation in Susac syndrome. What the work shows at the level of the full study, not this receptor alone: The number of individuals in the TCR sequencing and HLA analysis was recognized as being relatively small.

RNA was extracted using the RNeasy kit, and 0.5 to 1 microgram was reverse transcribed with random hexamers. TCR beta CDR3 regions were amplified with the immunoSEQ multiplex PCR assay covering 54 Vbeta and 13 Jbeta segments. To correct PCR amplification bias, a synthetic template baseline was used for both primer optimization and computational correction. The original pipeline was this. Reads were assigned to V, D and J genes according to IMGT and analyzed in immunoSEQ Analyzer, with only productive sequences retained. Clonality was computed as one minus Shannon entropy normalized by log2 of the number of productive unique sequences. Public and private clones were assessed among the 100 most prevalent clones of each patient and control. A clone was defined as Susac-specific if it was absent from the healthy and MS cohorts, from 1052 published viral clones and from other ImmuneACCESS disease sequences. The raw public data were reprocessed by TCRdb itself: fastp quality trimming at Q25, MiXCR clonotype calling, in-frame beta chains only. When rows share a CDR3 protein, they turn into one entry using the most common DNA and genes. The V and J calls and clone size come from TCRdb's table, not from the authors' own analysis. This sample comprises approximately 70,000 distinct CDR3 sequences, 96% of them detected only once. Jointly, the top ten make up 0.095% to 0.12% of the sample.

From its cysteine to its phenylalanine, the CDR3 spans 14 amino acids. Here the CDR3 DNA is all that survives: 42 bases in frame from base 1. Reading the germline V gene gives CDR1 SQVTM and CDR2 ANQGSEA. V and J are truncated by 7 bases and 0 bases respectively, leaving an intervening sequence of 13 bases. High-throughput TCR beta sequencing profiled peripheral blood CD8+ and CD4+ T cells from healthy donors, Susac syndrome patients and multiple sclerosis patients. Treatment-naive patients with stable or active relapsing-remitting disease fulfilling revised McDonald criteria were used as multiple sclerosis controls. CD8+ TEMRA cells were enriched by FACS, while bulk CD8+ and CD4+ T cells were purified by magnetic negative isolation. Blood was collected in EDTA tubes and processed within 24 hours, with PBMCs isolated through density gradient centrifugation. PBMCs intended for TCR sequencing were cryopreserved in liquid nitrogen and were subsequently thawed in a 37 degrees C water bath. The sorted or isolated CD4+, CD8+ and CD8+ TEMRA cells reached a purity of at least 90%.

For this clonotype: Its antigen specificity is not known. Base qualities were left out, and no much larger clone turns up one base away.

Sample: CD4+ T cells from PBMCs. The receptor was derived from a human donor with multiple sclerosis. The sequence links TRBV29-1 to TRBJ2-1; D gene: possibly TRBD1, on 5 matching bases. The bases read TGCAGCGCAGGGCACGCCAGCTCCTACAATGAGCAGTTCTTC. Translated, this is CSAGHASSYNEQFF.